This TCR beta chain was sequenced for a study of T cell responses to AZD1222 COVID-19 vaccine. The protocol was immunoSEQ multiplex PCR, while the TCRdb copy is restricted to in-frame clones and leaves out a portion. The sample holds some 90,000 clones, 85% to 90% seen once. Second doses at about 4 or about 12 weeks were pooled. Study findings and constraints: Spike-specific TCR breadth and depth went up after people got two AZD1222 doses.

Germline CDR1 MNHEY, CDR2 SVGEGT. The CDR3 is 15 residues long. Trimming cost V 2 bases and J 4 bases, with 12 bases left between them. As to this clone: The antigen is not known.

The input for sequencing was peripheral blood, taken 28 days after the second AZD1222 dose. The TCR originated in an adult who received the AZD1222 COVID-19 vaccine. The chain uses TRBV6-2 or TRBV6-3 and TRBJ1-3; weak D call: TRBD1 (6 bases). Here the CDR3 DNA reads TGTGCCAGCAGTTACAGCCAGGGGCCAGGAAACACCATATATTTT. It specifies CASSYSQGPGNTIYF.